This T cell receptor beta chain was obtained from a study of Ad26.COV2.S vaccination and SARS-CoV-2 variants. Whole-study findings and limits: The TCR breadth and depth analyses may have produced an underestimate of total T cell responses.

Regarding treatment: about 20 received Ad26.COV2.S at low or high dose, single or two shots; roughly five received placebo; per-sample allocation not given. Samples analyzed were those drawn on day 63 after the first vaccine or placebo injection. This CDR3 spans 11 amino acids. The germline V gene has CDR1 DFQATT and CDR2 SNEGSKA (reference sequence). Trimming removed 3 bases at V and 6 bases at J, with 6 bases between. As regards this clone: Antigen specificity is unknown.

Only in-frame clones appear in the TCRdb table, and some are missing; sequencing was by immunoSEQ multiplex PCR. Of about 320,000 clones listed, more than 70% are singletons. This rearrangement joins TRBV20-1 to TRBJ2-1; D remains ambiguous. This clonotype originated in a person aged 18 to 59 who received the Ad26.COV2.S COVID-19 vaccine or a placebo. The material was peripheral blood, obtained in a trial of Ad26.COV2.S vaccine versus placebo. CDR3 sequence reads: CSARRFNEQFF. The DNA of the CDR3 is TGCAGTGCTAGGCGTTTCAATGAGCAGTTCTTC.